What follows is one T cell receptor beta chain and its context. This CDR3 is built from 15 residues. The germline V gene encodes CDR1 MNHEY and CDR2 SVGAGI. V was clipped by 6 bases and J by 8 bases, with 19 bases between them. The data were taken from a study of blood T cell repertoires in COVID-19. About the research overall: From the United States, Italy and Spain came samples of acute and convalescent COVID-19.

Some clones are missing from TCRdb's copy, which holds only in-frame ones; the method was immunoSEQ multiplex PCR. The data contain about 320,000 clones, roughly 87% of them seen just once; the ten biggest clones take up around 9%. Participants, about 18 to 90 years old, spanned under 30 US areas. Researchers sorted participants into cohorts using their self-reported clinical history. The recovered donors of Cohort 3 showed two negative PCRs, clearance, or symptom resolution. The TCR comes from a woman under 30 who had recovered from COVID-19. What was sequenced was PBMCs or T cells enriched from blood (not recorded which). The chain couples TRBV6-5 to TRBJ1-4; D uncertain. The CDR3 DNA follows: TGTGCCAGCAGCCACACTGAGGGTATATCCGAAAAACTGTTTTTT. Protein sequence: CASSHTEGISEKLFF.